The clone carrying this TCR beta chain has more than one count but fewer than ten. There are 17 residues in the CDR3. CDR1 and CDR2 from the germline V gene are SNHLY and FYNNEI. V was pared by 4 bases and J by 9 bases, with 13 bases of the junction left unmatched. Time point specified: after neoadjuvant nivolumab, at surgical resection. The data stem from a study of neoadjuvant anti-PD-1 for oral cavity cancer. Produced via immunoSEQ multiplex PCR; TCRdb's table is partial and in-frame only. The sample gives some 29,000 clones, 70% to 80% of which show up once; 3% to 3.5% is in the top ten. The receptor comes from a person aged 35 to 85 with oral cavity squamous cell carcinoma. The chain combines TRBV2 with TRBJ2-1, with 12 bases that match TRBD2. Source: PBMCs, taken after nivolumab (anti-PD-1) treatment. The CDR3 coding sequence is TGTGCCAGCAGTGTGAGACTAGCGGGAGTTTCAGGGAGTGAGCAGTTCTTC. As protein: CASSVRLAGVSGSEQFF.